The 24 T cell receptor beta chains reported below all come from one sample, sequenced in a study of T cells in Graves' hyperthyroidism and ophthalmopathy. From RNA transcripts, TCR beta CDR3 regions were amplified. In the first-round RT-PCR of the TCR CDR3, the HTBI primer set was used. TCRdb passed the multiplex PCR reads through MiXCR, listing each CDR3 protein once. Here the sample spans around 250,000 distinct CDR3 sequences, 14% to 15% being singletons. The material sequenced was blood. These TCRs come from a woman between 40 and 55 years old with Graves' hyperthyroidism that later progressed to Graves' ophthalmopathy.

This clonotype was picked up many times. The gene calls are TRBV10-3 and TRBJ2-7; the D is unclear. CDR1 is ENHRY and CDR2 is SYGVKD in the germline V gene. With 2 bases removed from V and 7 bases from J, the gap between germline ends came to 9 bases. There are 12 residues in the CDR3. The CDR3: CAISEPSREQYF. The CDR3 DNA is TGTGCCATCAGTGAGCCCTCGAGGGAGCAGTACTTC.

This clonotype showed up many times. The CDR3 DNA reads TGTGCCAGCAGCTTACCGCGGACTAGCGTTTACGAGCAGTACTTC. Encoded protein: CASSLPRTSVYEQYF. V is TRBV11-2 and J is TRBJ2-7; the match to TRBD2 covers 9 bases. V was pared by 2 bases and J by 4 bases, with 6 bases of the junction left unmatched. CDR3 size: 15 residues. Germline values: CDR1 SGHAT, CDR2 FQNNGV.

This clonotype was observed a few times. DNA for the CDR3: TGTGCCAGCAGCCCCTACAAGGGGGCTCCCCAGCATTTT. Amino acids: CASSPYKGAPQHF. The rearrangement links TRBV3-1 to TRBJ1-5; 7 bases fit TRBD1. V gave up 4 bases and J gave up 10 bases; unmatched junction bases: 7. The CDR3 consists of 13 residues. From germline, CDR1 is LGHDT and CDR2 YNNKEL (reference sequence).

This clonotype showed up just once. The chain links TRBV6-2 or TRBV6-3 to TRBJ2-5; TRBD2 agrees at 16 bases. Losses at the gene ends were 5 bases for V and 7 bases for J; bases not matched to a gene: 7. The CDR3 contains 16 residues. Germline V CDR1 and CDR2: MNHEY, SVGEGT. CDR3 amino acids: CASSGGLAGGMGTQYF. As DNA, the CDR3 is TGTGCCAGCAGTGGGGGACTAGCGGGGGGGATGGGGACCCAGTACTTC.

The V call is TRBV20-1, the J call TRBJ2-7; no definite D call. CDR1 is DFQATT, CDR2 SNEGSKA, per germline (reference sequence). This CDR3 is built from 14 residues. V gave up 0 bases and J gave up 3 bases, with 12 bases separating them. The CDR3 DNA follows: TGCAGTGCTAGAGAACTCGGGTACGACTACGAGCAGTACTTC. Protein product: CSARELGYDYEQYF.

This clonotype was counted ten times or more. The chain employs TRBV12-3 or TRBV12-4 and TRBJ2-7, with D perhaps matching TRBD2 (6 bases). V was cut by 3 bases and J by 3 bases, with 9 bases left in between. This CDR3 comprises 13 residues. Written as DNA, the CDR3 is TGTGCCAGCAGTTTGGGCGGGAACTACGAGCAGTACTTC. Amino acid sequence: CASSLGGNYEQYF.

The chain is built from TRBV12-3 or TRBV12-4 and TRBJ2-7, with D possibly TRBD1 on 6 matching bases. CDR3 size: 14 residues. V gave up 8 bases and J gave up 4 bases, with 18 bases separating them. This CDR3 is CASAWGRKGYEQYF. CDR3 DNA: TGTGCCAGCGCCTGGGGGCGGAAGGGATACGAGCAGTACTTC.

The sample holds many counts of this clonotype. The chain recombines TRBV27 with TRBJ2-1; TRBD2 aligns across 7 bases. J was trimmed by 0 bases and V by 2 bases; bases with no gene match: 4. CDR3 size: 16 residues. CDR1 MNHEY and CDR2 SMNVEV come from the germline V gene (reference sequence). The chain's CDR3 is CASSLMGGSSYNEQFF. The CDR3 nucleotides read TGTGCCAGCAGTTTAATGGGGGGGAGCTCCTACAATGAGCAGTTCTTC.

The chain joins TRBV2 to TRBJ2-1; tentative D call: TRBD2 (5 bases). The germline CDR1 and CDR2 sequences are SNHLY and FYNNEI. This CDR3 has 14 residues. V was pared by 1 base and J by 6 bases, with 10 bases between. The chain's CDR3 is CASSEGNRGNEQFF. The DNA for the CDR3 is TGTGCCAGCAGTGAAGGGAATCGGGGCAATGAGCAGTTCTTC.

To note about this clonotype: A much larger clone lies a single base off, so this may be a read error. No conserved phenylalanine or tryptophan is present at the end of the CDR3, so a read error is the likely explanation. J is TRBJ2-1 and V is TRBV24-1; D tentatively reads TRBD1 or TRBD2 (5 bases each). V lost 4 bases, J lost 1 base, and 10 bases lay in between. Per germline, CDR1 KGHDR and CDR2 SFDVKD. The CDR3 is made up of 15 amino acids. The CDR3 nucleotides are TGTGCCACCAGTGACCGGGACGGATCCTACAATGAGCAGTTCCTC. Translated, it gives CATSDRDGSYNEQFL.

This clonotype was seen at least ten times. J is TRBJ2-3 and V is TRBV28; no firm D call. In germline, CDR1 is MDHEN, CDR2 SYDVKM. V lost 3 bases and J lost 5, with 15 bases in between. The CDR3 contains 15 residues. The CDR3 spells CASSLVQVPLDTQYF. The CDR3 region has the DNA TGTGCCAGCAGTTTGGTTCAGGTTCCCTTAGATACGCAGTATTTT.

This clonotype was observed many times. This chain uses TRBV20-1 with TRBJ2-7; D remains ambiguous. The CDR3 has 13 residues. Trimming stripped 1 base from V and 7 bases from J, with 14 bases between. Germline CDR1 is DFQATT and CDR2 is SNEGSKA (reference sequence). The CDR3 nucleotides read TGCAGTGCTAGAGGCGATCTCGCACGGGAGCAGTACTTC. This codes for CSARGDLAREQYF.

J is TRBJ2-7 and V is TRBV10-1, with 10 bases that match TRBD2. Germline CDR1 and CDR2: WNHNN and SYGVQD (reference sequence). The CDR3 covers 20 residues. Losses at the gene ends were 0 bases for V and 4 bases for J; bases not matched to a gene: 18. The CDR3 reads CASSESNRASGRSVWYEQYF. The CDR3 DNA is TGCGCCAGCAGTGAGTCGAATCGGGCTAGCGGGAGATCTGTGTGGTACGAGCAGTACTTC.

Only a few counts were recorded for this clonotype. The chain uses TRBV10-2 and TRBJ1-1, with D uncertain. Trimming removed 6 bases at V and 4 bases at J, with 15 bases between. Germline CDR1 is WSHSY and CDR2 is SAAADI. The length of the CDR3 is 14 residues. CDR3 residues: CASRHRKGGTEAFF. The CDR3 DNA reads TGCGCCAGCAGGCACCGAAAGGGCGGCACTGAAGCTTTCTTT.

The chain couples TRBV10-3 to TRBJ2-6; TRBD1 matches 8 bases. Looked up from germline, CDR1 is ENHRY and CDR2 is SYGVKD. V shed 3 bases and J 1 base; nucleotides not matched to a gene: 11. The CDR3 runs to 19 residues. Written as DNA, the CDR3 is TGTGCCATCAGTGACCCCGACAGGGGCAGATCGTCTGGGGCCAACGTCCTGACTTTC. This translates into CAISDPDRGRSSGANVLTF.

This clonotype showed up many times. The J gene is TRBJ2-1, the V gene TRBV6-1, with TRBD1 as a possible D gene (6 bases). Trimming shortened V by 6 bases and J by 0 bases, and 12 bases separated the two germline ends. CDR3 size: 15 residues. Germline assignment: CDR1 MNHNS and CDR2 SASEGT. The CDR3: CASSYRESSYNEQFF. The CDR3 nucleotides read TGTGCCAGCAGCTACAGGGAAAGCTCCTACAATGAGCAGTTCTTC.

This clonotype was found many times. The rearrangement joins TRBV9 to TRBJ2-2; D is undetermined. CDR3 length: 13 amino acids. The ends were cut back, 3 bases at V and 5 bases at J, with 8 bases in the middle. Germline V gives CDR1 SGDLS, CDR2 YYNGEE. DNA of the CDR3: TGTGCCAGCAGCGGAGCAACAACCGGGGAGCTGTTTTTT. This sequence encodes CASSGATTGELFF.

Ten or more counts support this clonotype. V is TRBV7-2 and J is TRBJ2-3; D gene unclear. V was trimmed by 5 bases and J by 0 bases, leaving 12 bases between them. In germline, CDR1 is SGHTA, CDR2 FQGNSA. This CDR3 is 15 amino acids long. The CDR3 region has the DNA TGTGCCAGCAGCGTAGTGGCGGACAGCACAGATACGCAGTATTTT. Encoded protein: CASSVVADSTDTQYF. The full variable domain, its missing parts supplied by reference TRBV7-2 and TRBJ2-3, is GAGVSQSPSNKVTEKGKDVELRCDPISGHTALYWYRQSLGQGLEFLIYFQGNSAPDKSGLPSDRFSAERTGGSVSTLTIQRTQQEDSAVYLCASSVVADSTDTQYFGPGTRLTVL.

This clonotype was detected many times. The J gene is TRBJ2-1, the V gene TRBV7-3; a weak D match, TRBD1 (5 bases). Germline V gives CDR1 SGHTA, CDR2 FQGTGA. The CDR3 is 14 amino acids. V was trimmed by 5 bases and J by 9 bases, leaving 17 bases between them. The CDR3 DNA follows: TGTGCCAGCAGCAGTGTCGCGGAAGGGGTTGAGCAGTTCTTC. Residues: CASSSVAEGVEQFF.

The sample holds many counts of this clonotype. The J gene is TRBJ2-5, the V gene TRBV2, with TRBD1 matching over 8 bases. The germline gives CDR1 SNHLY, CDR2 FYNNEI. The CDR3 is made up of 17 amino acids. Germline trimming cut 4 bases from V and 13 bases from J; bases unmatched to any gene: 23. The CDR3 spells CASSGLGTGLLRGDGYF. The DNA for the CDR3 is TGTGCCAGCAGTGGGTTAGGGACAGGATTACTCCGGGGAGACGGGTACTTC.

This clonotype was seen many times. The CDR3 DNA is TGTGCCAGCAGTGCCCTCTTCGAGCAGTACTTC. Its protein is CASSALFEQYF. The gene calls are TRBV12-3 or TRBV12-4 and TRBJ2-7; D call uncertain. Trimming removed 5 bases at V and 6 bases at J, with 8 bases between. This CDR3 has 11 residues.

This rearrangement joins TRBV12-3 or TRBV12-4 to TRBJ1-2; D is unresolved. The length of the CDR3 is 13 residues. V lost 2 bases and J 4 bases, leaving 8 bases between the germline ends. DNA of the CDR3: TGTGCCAGCAGTTTATCAACAGCCTATGGCTACACCTTC. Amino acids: CASSLSTAYGYTF.

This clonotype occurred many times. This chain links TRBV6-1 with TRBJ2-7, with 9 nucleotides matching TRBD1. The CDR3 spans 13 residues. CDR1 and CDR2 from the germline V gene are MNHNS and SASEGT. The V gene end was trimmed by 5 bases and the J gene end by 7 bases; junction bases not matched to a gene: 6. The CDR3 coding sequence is TGTGCCAGCAGTCCGGACAGGGGCCTAGAGCAGTACTTC. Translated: CASSPDRGLEQYF.

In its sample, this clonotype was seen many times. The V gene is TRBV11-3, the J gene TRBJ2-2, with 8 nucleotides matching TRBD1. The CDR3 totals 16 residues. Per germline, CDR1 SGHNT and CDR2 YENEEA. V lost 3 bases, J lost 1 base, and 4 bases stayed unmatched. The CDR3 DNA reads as TGTGCCAGCAGCTTCGGACAGGGTGGGAACACCGGGGAGCTGTTTTTT. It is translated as CASSFGQGGNTGELFF.